This TCR beta chain was captured in a study of T cell changes during pregnancy in multiple sclerosis. Generated by immunoSEQ multiplex PCR, the TCRdb table keeps only in-frame clones and is missing some. Counted here are around 80,000 clones, approximately 95% occurring once; the ten biggest clones make up about 0.94%. The sequences come from peripheral blood, collected in the second trimester of pregnancy. The receptor was isolated from a female donor in good health, enrolled as a control in a pregnancy study.

The DNA for the CDR3 is TGTGCCAGCAGCTTAGGAGTGGGGGCCGATACGCAGTATTTT. It specifies CASSLGVGADTQYF. The chain uses TRBV7-9 and TRBJ2-3; D is perhaps TRBD1 (6 bases). The V end was cut by 1 base, the J end by 6 bases, with 11 bases between. The CDR3 contains 14 residues. Germline-derived CDR1 and CDR2 are SEHNR and FQNEAQ (reference sequence).